The 19 T cell receptor beta chains given below trace back to one sample, sequenced in a study of radiotherapy plus CTLA-4 blockade in lung cancer. Here immunoSEQ multiplex PCR was the method, and the copy in TCRdb shows in-frame clones only, minus some. Among about 51,000 clones, 77% were seen once, and the ten largest hold about 2.2%. The sequenced sample was peripheral blood, obtained from a patient treated with radiotherapy plus ipilimumab. Receptors originate from a human donor with non-small cell lung cancer whose response to radiotherapy plus ipilimumab could not be evaluated.

The chain has TRBV7-2 and TRBJ1-2, with D possibly matching TRBD1 (5 bases). The CDR3 loop spans 16 amino acids. Germline assignment: CDR1 SGHTA and CDR2 FQGNSA. Trimming removed 0 bases at V and 3 bases at J, with 14 bases between. The DNA of the CDR3 is TGTGCCAGCAGCTTAGCGCGGAGAGGGACTGACTATGGCTACACCTTC. Amino acids: CASSLARRGTDYGYTF.

This chain uses TRBV2 with TRBJ2-7; TRBD2 matches at 8 bases. This CDR3 is built from 15 residues. Per the germline V gene, CDR1 is SNHLY and CDR2 is FYNNEI. After removal of 5 bases from V and 3 bases from J, the junction contained 9 bases not matched to a gene. In nucleotides, the CDR3 is TGTGCCAGCAGTCTAGGGGGGACTAGGGGCTACGAGCAGTACTTC. This encodes CASSLGGTRGYEQYF.

This sequence joins TRBV19 and TRBJ1-5; TRBD1 agrees at 8 bases. V lost 4 bases, J lost 3 bases, and 5 bases stayed unmatched. The germline CDR1 and CDR2 sequences are LNHDA and SQIVND (reference sequence). This CDR3 spans 15 amino acids. The CDR3: CASSTRDRFNQPQHF. CDR3 DNA sequence: TGTGCCAGTAGTACCCGGGACAGGTTCAATCAGCCCCAGCATTTT.

For this clone: Other DNA sequences in the sample encode the same CDR3. The CDR3 bases are TGTGCCAGCAGTTACTCGCAGGGTCGCAATTCACCCCTCCACTTT. It yields the protein CASSYSQGRNSPLHF. The chain links TRBV6-5 to TRBJ1-6; weak D call: TRBD1 (5 bases). The CDR3 covers 15 residues. V was pared by 0 bases and J by 7 bases, with 10 bases between. Germline V gives CDR1 MNHEY, CDR2 SVGAGI.

The rearrangement links TRBV4-2 to TRBJ1-6; D gene ambiguous. The CDR3 runs to 15 residues. Germline CDR1 is LGHNA and CDR2 is YNFKEQ. The V end lost 0 bases, the J end lost 9 bases, and 12 bases lay between the germline ends. The CDR3 loop is CASSQDQSNRSPLHF. CDR3 coding DNA: TGTGCCAGCAGCCAAGACCAAAGCAATCGTTCACCCCTCCACTTT.

This chain uses TRBV28 with TRBJ2-5; D perhaps matches TRBD2 (5 bases). CDR3 length equals 14 residues. Germline V lookup: CDR1 MDHEN, CDR2 SYDVKM. Trimming shortened V by 4 bases and J by 2 bases, and 11 bases separated the two germline ends. The DNA of the CDR3 is TGTGCCAGCAGTTACGGACTGATTCAAGAGACCCAGTACTTC. Protein product: CASSYGLIQETQYF.

This clone was picked up a small number of times. The junction departs from the called germline gene at one end, perhaps through a read error. V and J are TRBV7-2 and TRBJ2-1, with 9 bases lining up with TRBD1. Germline CDR1 reads SGHTA; CDR2 reads FQGNSA. CDR3 length: 15 residues. CDR3 coding DNA: TGTGCCAGCAGCATAGCCGGGACAGGGCATAATGAGCAGTTCTTC. Protein: CASSIAGTGHNEQFF.

The rearrangement joins TRBV7-2 to TRBJ1-1; D may be TRBD1 (6 bases). Trimming pared 3 bases from V and 5 bases from J, leaving 16 bases between. The CDR3 runs 15 residues. The V gene's germline CDR1 is SGHTA and CDR2 FQGNSA. The DNA for the CDR3 is TGTGCCAGCAGCTTTATCAGTACAGGGAGAACTGAAGCTTTCTTT. It codes for CASSFISTGRTEAFF.

The sample holds one count of this clone. V is TRBV18 and J is TRBJ1-1; 8 bases align to TRBD1. The CDR3 contains 17 residues. The J segment lost 3 bases and the V segment lost 5 bases, leaving 14 bases of the junction unmatched. CDR1 is KGHSH, CDR2 LQKENI, per germline. Here the CDR3 reads CASSTLLTGGKDTEAFF. The CDR3 DNA follows: TGTGCCAGCTCAACCTTACTAACAGGGGGGAAGGACACTGAAGCTTTCTTT.

The chain employs TRBV9 and TRBJ2-4, with 9 bases aligning to TRBD1. In germline, CDR1 is SGDLS, CDR2 YYNGEE. This CDR3 comprises 14 residues. V lost 4 bases to trimming and J lost 4 bases; unmatched junction nucleotides: 3. CDR3 DNA sequence: TGTGCCAGCAGCTCCGGGACAGGGAAAAACATTCAGTACTTC. Translation gives CASSSGTGKNIQYF. Based on the CDR3 plus reference TRBV9 and TRBJ2-4, the full variable domain is DSGVTQTPKHLITATGQRVTLRCSPRSGDLSVYWYQQSLDQGLQFLIQYYNGEERAKGNILERFSAQQFPDLHSELNLSSLELGDSALYFCASSSGTGKNIQYFGAGTRLSVL.

The rearrangement joins TRBV7-2 to TRBJ2-3; unclear D gene. V shed 5 bases and J shed 9 bases, with 12 bases lying between them. CDR1 is SGHTA and CDR2 is FQGNSA in the germline V gene. The CDR3 totals 12 residues. The CDR3 sequence: CASSTIAYTQYF. DNA for the CDR3: TGTGCCAGCAGCACCATTGCGTACACGCAGTATTTT. Full variable domain (rest looked up from reference TRBV7-2 and TRBJ2-3): GAGVSQSPSNKVTEKGKDVELRCDPISGHTALYWYRQSLGQGLEFLIYFQGNSAPDKSGLPSDRFSAERTGGSVSTLTIQRTQQEDSAVYLCASSTIAYTQYFGPGTRLTVL.

This chain uses TRBV30 with TRBJ2-4; D may be TRBD2 (6 bases). Per the germline V gene, CDR1 is GTSNPN and CDR2 is SVGIG (reference sequence). V lost 3 bases and J 9 bases, leaving 9 bases between the germline ends. The CDR3 covers 11 residues. CDR3 amino acids: CAWSRRGIQYF. CDR3 bases: TGTGCCTGGAGCCGGCGGGGCATTCAGTACTTC.

The V call is TRBV5-1, the J call TRBJ2-7; D unresolved. CDR1 and CDR2 from the germline V gene are SGHRS and YFSETQ. This CDR3 has 13 amino acids. Trimming took 0 bases from V and 2 from J, leaving 6 bases between them. In DNA form, the CDR3 reads TGCGCCAGCAGCTTGGACGGAGCCTACGAGCAGTACTTC. As protein: CASSLDGAYEQYF. Full variable domain (rest looked up from reference TRBV5-1 and TRBJ2-7): KAGVTQTPRYLIKTRGQQVTLSCSPISGHRSVSWYQQTPGQGLQFLFEYFSETQRNKGNFPGRFSGRQFSNSRSEMNVSTLELGDSALYLCASSLDGAYEQYFGPGTRLTVT.

In its sample, this clone was seen a few times. The chain is built from TRBV7-3 and TRBJ1-1; D unclear. The CDR3 is 13 residues long. The germline CDR1 and CDR2 sequences are SGHTA and FQGTGA. Trimming took 1 base from V and 6 from J, leaving 9 bases between them. CDR3 DNA sequence: TGTGCCAGCAGCTTAATCGGGGAAGCTGAAGCTTTCTTT. This gives the protein CASSLIGEAEAFF.

V gene TRBV7-2 combines with J gene TRBJ1-5; 7 bases are shared with TRBD1. Germline assignment: CDR1 SGHTA and CDR2 FQGNSA. The CDR3 covers 15 residues. Trimming cost V 5 bases and J 6 bases; bases outside gene matches: 10. DNA for the CDR3: TGTGCCAGCAGCGATAATACAGGGGCAGGTCAGCCCCAGCATTTT. It yields the protein CASSDNTGAGQPQHF.

The chain joins TRBV5-1 to TRBJ1-2; D gene uncertain. This CDR3 region has 14 residues. Germline CDR1 SGHRS, CDR2 YFSETQ. Trimming stripped 3 bases from V and 8 bases from J, with 17 bases between. The CDR3 spells CASSSGDPSGGYTF. The CDR3 DNA reads TGCGCCAGCAGCTCGGGAGATCCTAGCGGGGGCTACACCTTC. Combining the CDR3 with reference TRBV5-1 and TRBJ1-2 gives the whole variable domain KAGVTQTPRYLIKTRGQQVTLSCSPISGHRSVSWYQQTPGQGLQFLFEYFSETQRNKGNFPGRFSGRQFSNSRSEMNVSTLELGDSALYLCASSSGDPSGGYTFGSGTRLTVV.

The chain joins TRBV5-4 to TRBJ1-3, with D tentatively TRBD1 (5 bases). Germline values: CDR1 SGHNT, CDR2 YYREEE (reference sequence). The CDR3 is 13 amino acids. V was clipped by 1 base and J by 7 bases, with 9 bases between them. DNA of the CDR3: TGTGCCAGCAGCTTGAGGGGAAGTAACACCATATATTTT. This translates into CASSLRGSNTIYF.

The chain has TRBV27 and TRBJ2-1; perhaps TRBD2 as D (6 bases). The germline CDR1 and CDR2 sequences are MNHEY and SMNVEV (reference sequence). Trimming left V 0 bases short and J 9 bases short, with 15 bases between. The CDR3 has 15 amino acids. The CDR3 DNA reads TGTGCCAGCAGTTTATCGGGCCGCCTGGGGGGTGAGCAGTTCTTC. Protein: CASSLSGRLGGEQFF.

The chain has TRBV7-2 and TRBJ2-2; 11 nucleotides match TRBD2. This CDR3 contains 16 residues. CDR1 is SGHTA, CDR2 FQGNSA, per germline. With V trimmed by 6 bases and J by 3 bases, 6 bases remained unmatched. CDR3 bases: TGTGCCAGCAGAGCCGCGGGACTAGCGGACACCGGGGAGCTGTTTTTT. Its protein product is CASRAAGLADTGELFF.